This T cell receptor (beta chain) was identified in a study of monozygotic twins with inflammatory bowel disease. As regards this clonotype: Its antigen is currently unknown.

Whole-study results and caveats: IBD patients shared fewer clonotypes with other individuals than healthy twins, especially patients with disease activity signs.

TCRdb reprocessed the 5' RACE reads, with one entry per CDR3 protein and no DNA. Here the sample table reports 310,000 or so distinct CDR3 sequences. Germline CDR1 is SGHNT and CDR2 is YYREEE (reference sequence). The CDR3 runs 15 residues. The clonotype was recovered from a human donor with ulcerative colitis or Crohn's disease, or a healthy co-twin of an affected twin (not recorded which). The chain is built from TRBV5-4 and TRBJ2-1; the TRBD2 assignment by TCRdb is unverifiable without DNA. The specimen sequenced was blood. This chain's CDR3 is CASSLGTTGGNEQFF. The whole variable domain, filled in from reference TRBV5-4 and TRBJ2-1, reads ETGVTQSPTHLIKTRGQQVTLRCSSQSGHNTVSWYQQALGQGPQFIFQYYREEENGRGNFPPRFSGLQFPNYSSELNVNALELDDSALYLCASSLGTTGGNEQFFGPGTRLTVL.